The rows below give T cell receptor beta chains drawn from one sample of a study of vaccination and CD4 T cells after COVID-19. Their antigens are not known. Each CDR3 protein gets one entry after TCRdb re-called the PCR reads with MiXCR. The table lists about 4,200 distinct CDR3 sequences, about 45% of them singletons, with roughly 42% in the top ten. The sequenced sample consisted of CD4+ T cells from blood, cultured in vitro. The source of these receptors is a human donor who had recovered from COVID-19. CDR3s leave out the opening cysteine and the closing phenylalanine or tryptophan. A D gene is named only where the DNA matches it firmly.

V gene	D gene	J gene	CDR3 protein
TRBV12-3/TRBV12-4	.	TRBJ2-7	ASRYSSKASRSSYEQY
TRBV6-4	.	TRBJ1-2	ASSDRGYGYT
TRBV7-3	TRBD1	TRBJ2-5	ASSSDRAGTQY
TRBV24-1	.	TRBJ1-2	ATSDPSAPGTGNYGYT
TRBV18	.	TRBJ1-5	ASSPGGNQPQH
TRBV18	TRBD1	TRBJ1-1	ASSLTGRDTEAF
TRBV6-1	TRBD1	TRBJ1-1	ASSNRGQGTEAF
TRBV6-5	TRBD2	TRBJ2-5	ASSYLAGGQARGTQY
TRBV11-1	TRBD1	TRBJ2-2	ASSRYRGNGELF
TRBV6-2/TRBV6-3	.	TRBJ1-6	ASGQGSGNSPLH
TRBV12-3/TRBV12-4	.	TRBJ1-5	ASSPSPGGGVQPQH
TRBV20-1	TRBD1	TRBJ2-4	SARTGGADIQY
TRBV7-9	TRBD2	TRBJ2-3	ASSQRLAGLTDTQY
TRBV6-1	.	TRBJ2-2	ASTQDRMVF
TRBV7-7	TRBD2	TRBJ2-3	ASSLVAGGQDAQY
TRBV12-3/TRBV12-4	.	TRBJ1-5	ASSPLPAPQH
TRBV24-1	TRBD2	TRBJ2-3	ATSDPSGGDTDTQY
TRBV24-1	.	TRBJ2-3	ATSGARASTDTQY
TRBV7-9	TRBD1	TRBJ2-3	ASSGDRVPDTQY
TRBV4-1	TRBD1	TRBJ2-7	ASSTRQGTLYEQY
TRBV7-2	.	TRBJ2-3	ASSRDPADTQY
TRBV5-1	TRBD1	TRBJ1-2	ASSVTGTDPYGYT
TRBV5-4	TRBD2	TRBJ2-7	ASSLGASGSYEQY
TRBV19	TRBD2	TRBJ2-3	ASSIFSGRATDTQY
TRBV21-1	.	TRBJ1-6	ASSNLSTGTENSPLH
TRBV5-6	.	TRBJ1-3	ASSLLTPSGNTIY
TRBV7-3	TRBD2	TRBJ2-7	AISAGVRLDEQY
TRBV20-1	.	TRBJ2-5	SATKGPQETQY
TRBV10-3	.	TRBJ1-5	AISDQYSNQPQH
TRBV20-1	.	TRBJ2-3	SARKTVDTQY
TRBV6-1	.	TRBJ2-7	ASSGLDRSLGYEQY
TRBV2	TRBD2	TRBJ2-3	ASSEGTMAGGFTDTQY
TRBV12-3/TRBV12-4	.	TRBJ2-5	ASSLLWVGETQY
TRBV14	TRBD2	TRBJ2-2	ASSQEAGVTGELF
TRBV7-2	.	TRBJ2-1	ASSLNPGYNEQF
TRBV5-1	TRBD2	TRBJ2-3	ASSFLGGDTDTQY
TRBV12-3/TRBV12-4	.	TRBJ2-5	ASSLAPIQETQY
TRBV15	TRBD1	TRBJ2-4	ATSSGQGSYKNIQY
TRBV10-3	TRBD2	TRBJ2-3	AISFLSGSTDTQY
TRBV12-3/TRBV12-4	.	TRBJ1-3	ASSFWGNTIY
TRBV7-2	.	TRBJ2-3	ASSLRLEETDTQY
TRBV7-2	.	TRBJ2-1	ASSLSIANEQF
TRBV7-6	.	TRBJ2-1	ASSLGGGEQF
TRBV7-6	.	TRBJ2-1	ASSSQVNSYNEQF
TRBV11-1	TRBD1	TRBJ2-7	ASSLSPGGKS
TRBV20-1	.	TRBJ2-5	SATYSVQETQY
TRBV20-1	.	TRBJ1-2	STNSPGGYT
TRBV18	.	TRBJ2-1	ASTISLSSYNEQF
TRBV20-1	TRBD1	TRBJ1-2	SARRTGGEGYT
TRBV27	.	TRBJ2-1	ASSFSAGAPNEQF
TRBV20-1	.	TRBJ2-5	SAPGEVGETQY
TRBV12-3/TRBV12-4	TRBD2	TRBJ2-7	ASRTGLGSYEQY
TRBV6-5	.	TRBJ2-5	ASSYSVAETQY
TRBV20-1	.	TRBJ2-1	SARRSSIFDEQF
TRBV7-2	.	TRBJ2-5	ASSYGTTAASQETQY
TRBV11-3	TRBD2	TRBJ2-7	ASSLDPTSAIYEQY
TRBV7-9	.	TRBJ1-6	ASSLARDSPLH
TRBV27	TRBD1	TRBJ1-1	ASSLVDRVNTEAF